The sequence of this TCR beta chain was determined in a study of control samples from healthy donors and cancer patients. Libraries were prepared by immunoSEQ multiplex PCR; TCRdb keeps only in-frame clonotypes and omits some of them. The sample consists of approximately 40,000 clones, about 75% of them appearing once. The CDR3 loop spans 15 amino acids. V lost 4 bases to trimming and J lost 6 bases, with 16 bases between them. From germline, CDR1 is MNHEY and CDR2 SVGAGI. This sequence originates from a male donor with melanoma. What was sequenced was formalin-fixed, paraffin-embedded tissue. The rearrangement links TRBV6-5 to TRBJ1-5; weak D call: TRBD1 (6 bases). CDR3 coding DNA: TGTGCCAGCAGTTCGCAGCAGGGGTTTGCTCAGCCCCAGCATTTT. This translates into CASSSQQGFAQPQHF.